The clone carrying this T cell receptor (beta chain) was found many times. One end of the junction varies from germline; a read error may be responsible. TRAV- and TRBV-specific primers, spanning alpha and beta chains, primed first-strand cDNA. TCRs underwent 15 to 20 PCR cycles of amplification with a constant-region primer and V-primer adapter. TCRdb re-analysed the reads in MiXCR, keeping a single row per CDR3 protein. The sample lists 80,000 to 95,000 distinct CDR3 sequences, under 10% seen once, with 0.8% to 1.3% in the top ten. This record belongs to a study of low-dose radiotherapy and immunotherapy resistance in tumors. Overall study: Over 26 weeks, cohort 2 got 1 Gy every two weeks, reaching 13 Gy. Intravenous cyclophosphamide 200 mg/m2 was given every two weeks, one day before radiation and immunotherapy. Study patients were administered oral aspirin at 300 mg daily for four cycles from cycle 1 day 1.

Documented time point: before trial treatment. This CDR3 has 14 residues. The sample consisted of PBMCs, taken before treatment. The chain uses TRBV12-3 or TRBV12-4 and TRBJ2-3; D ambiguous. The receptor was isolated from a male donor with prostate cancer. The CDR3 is CASSSWESTDAQYF. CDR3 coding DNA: TGTGCCAGCAGTTCTTGGGAAAGCACAGATGCGCAGTATTTT.